The T cell receptor beta chain described here comes from a study of blood T cell repertoires in COVID-19. Turning to the study itself: Acute and convalescent COVID-19 samples came from the United States, Italy and Spain. From T cells, B-cell-depleted T cells, or PBMCs came the material, which was cDNA or gDNA.

CDR1 SGHTA and CDR2 FQGNSA come from the germline V gene. Trimming cost V 1 base and J 3 bases; bases outside gene matches: 3. This CDR3 has 15 residues. This clone was detected once. Per the authors' pipeline: Nucleated cell number was recorded as an estimate derived from reference gene primer amplification. Generated by immunoSEQ multiplex PCR, the TCRdb table keeps only in-frame clones and is missing some. V and J calls and clone size are given by that table; D and trimming were obtained from the DNA. The sample shows about 59,000 clones, roughly 84% of them seen only once. The V call is TRBV7-2, the J call TRBJ2-7; 10 bases agree with TRBD2. The sequencing sample was made of peripheral blood. This sequence was found in a man older than 75 in a cohort sampled during active COVID-19. The CDR3 DNA sequence: TGTGCCAGCAGCTTAGTTCTAGCGGGGGACTACGAGCAGTACTTC. Translating it yields CASSLVLAGDYEQYF. The full variable domain, its missing parts supplied by reference TRBV7-2 and TRBJ2-7, is GAGVSQSPSNKVTEKGKDVELRCDPISGHTALYWYRQSLGQGLEFLIYFQGNSAPDKSGLPSDRFSAERTGGSVSTLTIQRTQQEDSAVYLCASSLVLAGDYEQYFGPGTRLTVT.